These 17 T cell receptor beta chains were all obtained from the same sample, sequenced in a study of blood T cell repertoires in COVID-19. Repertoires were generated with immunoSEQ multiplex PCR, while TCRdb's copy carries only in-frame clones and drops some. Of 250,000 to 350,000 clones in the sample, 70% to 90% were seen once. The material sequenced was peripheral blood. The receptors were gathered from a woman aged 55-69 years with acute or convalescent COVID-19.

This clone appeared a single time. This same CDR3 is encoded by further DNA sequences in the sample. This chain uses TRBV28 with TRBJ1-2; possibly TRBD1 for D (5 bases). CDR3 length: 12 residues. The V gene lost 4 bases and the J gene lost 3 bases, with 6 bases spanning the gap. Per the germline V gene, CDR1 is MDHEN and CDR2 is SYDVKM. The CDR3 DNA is TGTGCCAGCAGTTCGACAGACTATGGCTACACCTTC. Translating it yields CASSSTDYGYTF.

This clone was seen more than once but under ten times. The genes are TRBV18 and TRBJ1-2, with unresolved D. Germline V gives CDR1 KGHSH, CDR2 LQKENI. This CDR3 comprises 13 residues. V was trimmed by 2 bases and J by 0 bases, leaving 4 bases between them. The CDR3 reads CASSPEANYGYTF. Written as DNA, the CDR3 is TGTGCCAGCTCACCAGAGGCTAACTATGGCTACACCTTC.

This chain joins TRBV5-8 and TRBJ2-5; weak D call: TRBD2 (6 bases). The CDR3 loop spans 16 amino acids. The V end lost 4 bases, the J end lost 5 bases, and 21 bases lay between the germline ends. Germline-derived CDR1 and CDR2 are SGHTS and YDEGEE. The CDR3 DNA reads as TGTGCCAGCAGCCCGCCGCCGCGGGGTCTGTGGGAGACCCAGTACTTC. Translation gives CASSPPPRGLWETQYF. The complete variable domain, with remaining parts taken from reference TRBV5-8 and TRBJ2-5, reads EAGVTQSPTHLIKTRGQQATLRCSPISGHTSVYWYQQALGLGLQFLLWYDEGEERNRGNFPPRFSGRQFPNYSSELNVNALELEDSALYLCASSPPPRGLWETQYFGPGTRLLVL.

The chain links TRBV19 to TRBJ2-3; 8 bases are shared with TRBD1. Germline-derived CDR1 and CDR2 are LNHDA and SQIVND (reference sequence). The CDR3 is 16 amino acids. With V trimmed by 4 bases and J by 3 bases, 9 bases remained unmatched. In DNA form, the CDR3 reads TGTGCCAGTAGTACCGGACAGGGAGCTTTGACAGATACGCAGTATTTT. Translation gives CASSTGQGALTDTQYF.

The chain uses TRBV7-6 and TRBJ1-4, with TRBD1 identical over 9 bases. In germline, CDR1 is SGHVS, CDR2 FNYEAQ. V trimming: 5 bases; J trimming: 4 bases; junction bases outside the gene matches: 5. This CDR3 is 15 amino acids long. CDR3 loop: CASSQDRGFNEKLFF. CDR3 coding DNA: TGTGCCAGCAGCCAGGACAGGGGATTTAATGAAAAACTGTTTTTT. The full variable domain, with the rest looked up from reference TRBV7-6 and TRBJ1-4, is GAGVSQSPRYKVTKRGQDVALRCDPISGHVSLYWYRQALGQGPEFLTYFNYEAQQDKSGLPNDRFSAERPEGSISTLTIQRTEQRDSAMYRCASSQDRGFNEKLFFGSGTQLSVL.

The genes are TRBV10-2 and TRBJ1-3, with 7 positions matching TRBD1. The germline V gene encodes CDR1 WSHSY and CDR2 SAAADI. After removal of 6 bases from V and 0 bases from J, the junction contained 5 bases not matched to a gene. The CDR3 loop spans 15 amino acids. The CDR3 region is CASSKRQGSGNTIYF. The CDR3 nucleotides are TGCGCCAGCAGCAAAAGACAGGGCTCTGGAAACACCATATATTTT.

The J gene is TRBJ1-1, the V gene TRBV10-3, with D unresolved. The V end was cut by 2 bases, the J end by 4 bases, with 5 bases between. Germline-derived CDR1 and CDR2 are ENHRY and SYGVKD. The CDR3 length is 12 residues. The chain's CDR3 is CAISEKATEAFF. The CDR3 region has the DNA TGTGCCATCAGTGAGAAAGCCACTGAAGCTTTCTTT.

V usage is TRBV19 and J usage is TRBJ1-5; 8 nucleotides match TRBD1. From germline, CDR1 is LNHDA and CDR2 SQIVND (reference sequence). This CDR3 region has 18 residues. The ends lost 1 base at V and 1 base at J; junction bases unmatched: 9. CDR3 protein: CASSIAPTGALSNQPQHF. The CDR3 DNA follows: TGTGCCAGTAGTATAGCCCCGACAGGGGCCCTAAGCAATCAGCCCCAGCATTTT.

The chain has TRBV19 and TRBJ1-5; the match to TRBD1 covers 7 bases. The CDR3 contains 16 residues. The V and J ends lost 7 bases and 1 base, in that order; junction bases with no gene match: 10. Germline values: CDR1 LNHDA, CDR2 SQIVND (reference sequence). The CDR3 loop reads CASNLQGVGSNQPQHF. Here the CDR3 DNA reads TGTGCCAGTAACTTGCAGGGGGTGGGGAGCAATCAGCCCCAGCATTTT.

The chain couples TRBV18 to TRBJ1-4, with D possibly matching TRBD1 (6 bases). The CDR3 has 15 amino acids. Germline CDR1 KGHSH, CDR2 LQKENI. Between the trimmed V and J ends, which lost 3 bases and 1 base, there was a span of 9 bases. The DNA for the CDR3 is TGTGCCAGCTCACCCGAGACAGGAACTAATGAAAAACTGTTTTTT. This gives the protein CASSPETGTNEKLFF.

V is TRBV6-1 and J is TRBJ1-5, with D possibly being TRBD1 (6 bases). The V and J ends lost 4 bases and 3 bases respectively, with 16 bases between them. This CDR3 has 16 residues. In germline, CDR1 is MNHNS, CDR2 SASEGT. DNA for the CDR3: TGTGCCAGCAGTGGAAGGGCACAGGGCCCCAATCAGCCCCAGCATTTT. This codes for CASSGRAQGPNQPQHF.

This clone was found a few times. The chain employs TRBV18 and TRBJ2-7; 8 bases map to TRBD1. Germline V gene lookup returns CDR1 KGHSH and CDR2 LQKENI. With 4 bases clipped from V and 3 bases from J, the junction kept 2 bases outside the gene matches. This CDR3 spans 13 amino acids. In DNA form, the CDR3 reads TGTGCCAGCTCACACGACAGGGGCTACGAGCAGTACTTC. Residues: CASSHDRGYEQYF.

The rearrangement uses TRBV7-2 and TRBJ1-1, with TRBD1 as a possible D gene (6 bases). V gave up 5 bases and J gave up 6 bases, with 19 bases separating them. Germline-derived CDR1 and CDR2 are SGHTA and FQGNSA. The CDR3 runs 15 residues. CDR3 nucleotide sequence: TGTGCCAGCAGCCCCGGGGGCGGGAGGACAGCTGAAGCTTTCTTT. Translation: CASSPGGGRTAEAFF. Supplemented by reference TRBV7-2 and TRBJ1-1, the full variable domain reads GAGVSQSPSNKVTEKGKDVELRCDPISGHTALYWYRQSLGQGLEFLIYFQGNSAPDKSGLPSDRFSAERTGGSVSTLTIQRTQQEDSAVYLCASSPGGGRTAEAFFGQGTRLTVV.

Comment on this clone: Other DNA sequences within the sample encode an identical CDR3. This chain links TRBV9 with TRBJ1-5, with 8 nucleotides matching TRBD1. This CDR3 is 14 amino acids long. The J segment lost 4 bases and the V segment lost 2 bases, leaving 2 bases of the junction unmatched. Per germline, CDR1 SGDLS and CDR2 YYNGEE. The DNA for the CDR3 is TGTGCCAGCAGCGTTGGACAGGGAAATCAGCCCCAGCATTTT. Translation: CASSVGQGNQPQHF.

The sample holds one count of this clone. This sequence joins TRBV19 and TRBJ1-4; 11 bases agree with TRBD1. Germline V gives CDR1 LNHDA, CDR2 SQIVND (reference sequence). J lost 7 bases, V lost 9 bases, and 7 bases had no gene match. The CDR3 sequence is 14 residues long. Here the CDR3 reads CASQEDRGLEKLFF. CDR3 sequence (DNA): TGTGCCAGCCAGGAGGACAGGGGGCTTGAAAAACTGTTTTTT. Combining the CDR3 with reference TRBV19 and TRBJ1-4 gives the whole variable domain DGGITQSPKYLFRKEGQNVTLSCEQNLNHDAMYWYRQDPGQGLRLIYYSQIVNDFQKGDIAEGYSVSREKKESFPLTVTSAQKNPTAFYLCASQEDRGLEKLFFGSGTQLSVL.

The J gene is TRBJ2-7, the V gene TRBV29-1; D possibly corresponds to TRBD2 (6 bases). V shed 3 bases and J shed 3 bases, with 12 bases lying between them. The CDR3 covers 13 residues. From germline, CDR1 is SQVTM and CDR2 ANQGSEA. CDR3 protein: CSVEAEGSYEQYF. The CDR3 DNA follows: TGCAGCGTTGAGGCGGAGGGAAGCTACGAGCAGTACTTC.

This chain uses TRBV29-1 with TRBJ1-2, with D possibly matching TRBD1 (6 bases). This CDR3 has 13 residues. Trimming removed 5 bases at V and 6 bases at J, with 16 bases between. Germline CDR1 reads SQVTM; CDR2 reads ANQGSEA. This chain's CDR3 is CSVSPWGRDGYTF. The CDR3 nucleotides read TGCAGCGTTTCCCCCTGGGGGCGAGATGGCTACACCTTC.